Included here is one T cell receptor beta chain sequence, with context. Antigen unknown. Assay used: immunoSEQ multiplex PCR; TCRdb lists only in-frame clones, some missing. Here the sample spans some 120,000 clones, around 94% being singletons. The data are from a study of graft-versus-host responses after intestinal transplantation. Study details: Multivisceral, liver-intestinal, or isolated intestinal grafts were transplanted into recipients.

Germline assignment: CDR1 MNHEY and CDR2 SMNVEV (reference sequence). The CDR3 runs to 15 residues. V was cut by 3 bases and J by 0 bases, with 9 bases left in between. The TCR comes from a human donor who was the organ donor for an intestinal transplant. The V gene is TRBV27, the J gene TRBJ2-1; D not resolved. The starting material was unstimulated CD8+ T cells sorted from spleen or lymph node cells, obtained before transplant. The DNA for the CDR3 is TGTGCCAGCAGTTTCGGCACGAGCTCCTACAATGAGCAGTTCTTC. Residues: CASSFGTSSYNEQFF.